These T cell receptor beta chains were read from a single sample in a study of blood T cell repertoires in COVID-19. Clones were sequenced by immunoSEQ multiplex PCR, and TCRdb holds only the in-frame ones, with some missing. This table has around 100,000 clones, about 88% appearing once. Material for sequencing was peripheral blood. These receptors all stem from a man aged 25 to 45 in a cohort sampled during active COVID-19. Both conserved end residues are part of each CDR3. A D gene is named only where the DNA matches it firmly.

v_gene: TRBV5-1
j_gene: TRBJ1-1
d_gene: .
CDR3aa: CASSLIGVNTEAFF
CDR3nt: TGCGCCAGCAGCTTGATTGGAGTGAACACTGAAGCTTTCTTT

v_gene: TRBV4-3
j_gene: TRBJ1-2
d_gene: .
CDR3aa: CASSQEVALRDGYTF
CDR3nt: TGCGCCAGCAGCCAAGAGGTGGCACTTCGGGATGGCTACACCTTC

v_gene: TRBV28
j_gene: TRBJ2-3
d_gene: TRBD2
CDR3aa: CASSSLTSEVWKDTQYF
CDR3nt: TGTGCCAGCAGTTCCTTGACTAGCGAGGTATGGAAAGATACGCAGTATTTT

v_gene: TRBV5-4
j_gene: TRBJ2-1
d_gene: TRBD2
CDR3aa: CASTPRSGGTYNEQFF
CDR3nt: TGTGCCAGCACCCCCAGGAGCGGGGGAACCTACAATGAGCAGTTCTTC

v_gene: TRBV6-2/TRBV6-3
j_gene: TRBJ2-7
d_gene: TRBD1
CDR3aa: CASSSLRDRGPYEQYF
CDR3nt: TGTGCCAGCAGTTCTCTCCGGGACAGGGGCCCCTACGAGCAGTACTTC

v_gene: TRBV19
j_gene: TRBJ2-2
d_gene: .
CDR3aa: CASSIRGETTGELFF
CDR3nt: TGTGCCAGTAGTATCAGGGGCGAAACCACCGGGGAGCTGTTTTTT

v_gene: TRBV10-1
j_gene: TRBJ1-3
d_gene: .
CDR3aa: CASSARQAPGNTIYF
CDR3nt: TGCGCCAGCAGTGCCAGACAGGCGCCCGGAAACACCATATATTTT

v_gene: TRBV6-5
j_gene: TRBJ2-1
d_gene: TRBD2
CDR3aa: CASSYGLAGVNEQFF
CDR3nt: TGTGCCAGCAGTTACGGGCTAGCGGGTGTGAATGAGCAGTTCTTC

v_gene: TRBV14
j_gene: TRBJ2-7
d_gene: .
CDR3aa: CASSPRTSYEQYF
CDR3nt: TGTGCCAGCAGCCCCCGAACATCCTACGAGCAGTACTTC

v_gene: TRBV2
j_gene: TRBJ1-6
d_gene: .
CDR3aa: CASSENVRGADSPLHF
CDR3nt: TGTGCCAGCAGTGAAAATGTCCGGGGGGCGGATTCACCCCTCCACTTT

v_gene: TRBV14
j_gene: TRBJ2-2
d_gene: TRBD2
CDR3aa: CASSQDRGGPNTGELFF
CDR3nt: TGTGCCAGCAGCCAAGATCGCGGGGGGCCGAACACCGGGGAGCTGTTTTTT